Each of the 28 T cell receptor beta chains below was sequenced from the same sample in a study of T cells after yellow fever vaccination. MiXCR, run by TCRdb on the 5' RACE reads, gives a single entry per CDR3 protein. The data contain approximately 550,000 distinct CDR3 sequences, roughly 19% of them singletons. Specimen: PBMCs, collected 15 days after the yellow fever booster vaccination. These receptors were obtained from a man aged 25 to 45 who received the YFV17D yellow fever vaccine.

This clonotype has just a few counts. The chain couples TRBV20-1 to TRBJ2-7, with 7 bases lining up with TRBD2. The CDR3 extends over 13 amino acids. The germline gives CDR1 DFQATT, CDR2 SNEGSKA (reference sequence). The V and J ends lost 4 bases and 0 bases, in that order; junction bases with no gene match: 3. The CDR3 nucleotides read TGCAGTGCTACCGGGACTAACTCCTACGAGCAGTACTTC. Amino acids: CSATGTNSYEQYF.

About this clonotype itself: The junction shows a germline mismatch at one end, possibly a read error. The chain uses TRBV7-7 and TRBJ2-5, with a weak D call TRBD1 (5 bases). The CDR3 totals 14 residues. Per the germline V gene, CDR1 is SSHAT and CDR2 is FNYEAQ (reference sequence). CDR3 coding DNA: TGTGCTAGCAGCTTTCGAAGGGGCCTGGAGACCCAGTACTTC. Translation: CASSFRRGLETQYF.

The rearrangement uses TRBV20-1 and TRBJ1-6, with a possible D match to TRBD1 (5 bases). Trimming shortened V by 2 bases and J by 5 bases, and 13 bases separated the two germline ends. The CDR3 covers 15 residues. Germline values: CDR1 DFQATT, CDR2 SNEGSKA (reference sequence). The CDR3 coding sequence is TGCAGTGCTAGACTTACAGGAATCGATAATTCACCCCTCCACTTT. Protein product: CSARLTGIDNSPLHF.

This chain links TRBV20-1 with TRBJ2-3, with 9 nucleotides matching TRBD1. The CDR3 totals 16 residues. Germline CDR1 and CDR2: DFQATT and SNEGSKA (reference sequence). J lost 5 bases, V lost 1 base, and 10 bases had no gene match. This CDR3 reads CSARVPGQGDIDTQYF. CDR3 nucleotides: TGCAGTGCTAGAGTCCCGGGACAGGGCGATATAGATACGCAGTATTTT.

This clonotype was recorded a few times. The chain links TRBV7-6 to TRBJ2-5; 9 bases fit TRBD1. Looked up from germline, CDR1 is SGHVS and CDR2 is FNYEAQ. This CDR3 region has 15 residues. Trimming at V came to 4 bases and at J to 4 bases, leaving 7 bases not matched to a gene. The CDR3 spells CASSYLGTGRETQYF. Here the CDR3 DNA reads TGTGCCAGCAGCTACCTCGGGACAGGGAGAGAGACCCAGTACTTC.

The sample holds a few counts of this clonotype. The V gene is TRBV18, the J gene TRBJ1-5; weak D call: TRBD1 (6 bases). CDR1 and CDR2 (germline): KGHSH, LQKENI. V lost 1 base, J lost 7 bases, and 17 bases lay in between. The CDR3 consists of 16 residues. The chain's CDR3 is CASSPRAPDSGQPQHF. In DNA, the CDR3 is TGTGCCAGCTCACCACGAGCCCCGGACAGTGGGCAGCCCCAGCATTTT.

The genes are TRBV20-1 and TRBJ1-1; D may be TRBD1 (6 bases). This CDR3 is built from 15 residues. Per germline, CDR1 DFQATT and CDR2 SNEGSKA (reference sequence). Trimming removed 6 bases from V and 1 base from J, with 18 bases in between. The CDR3 region is CSAPLRGRGNTEAFF. The CDR3 nucleotides read TGCAGTGCGCCTCTCAGGGGCCGGGGGAACACTGAAGCTTTCTTT.

In its sample, this clonotype was seen a few times. V is TRBV5-1 and J is TRBJ1-1; 8 bases are a match to TRBD1. After removal of 2 bases from V and 2 bases from J, the junction contained 5 bases not matched to a gene. Germline loops: CDR1 SGHRS, CDR2 YFSETQ. This CDR3 spans 15 amino acids. CDR3 in DNA: TGCGCCAGCAGCTTTACACAGGGGGTCAACACTGAAGCTTTCTTT. It is translated as CASSFTQGVNTEAFF.

The rearrangement uses TRBV7-9 and TRBJ2-5; no definite D call. Looked up from germline, CDR1 is SEHNR and CDR2 is FQNEAQ (reference sequence). Trimming removed 4 bases from V and 1 base from J, with 13 bases in between. This CDR3 region has 15 residues. CDR3 nucleotide sequence: TGTGCCAGCAGCTCCACCTGGGATTCCCAAGAGACCCAGTACTTC. This translates into CASSSTWDSQETQYF.

The rearrangement links TRBV7-4 to TRBJ2-7; possibly TRBD1 or TRBD2 for D (5 bases each). Germline V gives CDR1 SGHVT, CDR2 SQSDAQ. V was trimmed by 7 bases and J by 5 bases, leaving 18 bases between them. The CDR3 length is 14 residues. The CDR3 DNA reads TGTGCCAGCACCTTTGGACGGGGCGCCGACGAGCAGTACTTC. Its protein is CASTFGRGADEQYF.

This clonotype was picked up a small number of times. V usage is TRBV12-3 or TRBV12-4 and J usage is TRBJ2-2; the D gene could be TRBD1 or TRBD2 (5 bases each). The V gene lost 6 bases and the J gene lost 6 bases, with 17 bases spanning the gap. The CDR3 covers 15 residues. CDR3 sequence reads: CASRTGTPSSGELFF. As DNA, the CDR3 is TGTGCCAGCAGGACCGGGACCCCAAGCTCCGGGGAGCTGTTTTTT.

There are a few counts of this clonotype. The J gene is TRBJ2-1, the V gene TRBV21-1; TRBD1 reflects the table's D call only, with no check against the DNA. TRBV21-1 is designated a pseudogene. The CDR3 covers 14 residues. The CDR3 DNA follows: TGTGCCAGCAGGAGACAGGGAGTATCGTGTGAGCAGTTCTTC. Protein: CASRRQGVSCEQFF.

The chain is built from TRBV6-2 or TRBV6-3 and TRBJ2-1; D ambiguous. This CDR3 has 14 residues. Germline CDR1 MNHEY, CDR2 SVGEGT. The V and J ends lost 3 bases and 8 bases respectively, with 14 bases between them. In DNA form, the CDR3 reads TGTGCCAGCAGTTATCGCGTCTGGGCATATGAGCAGTTCTTC. This translates into CASSYRVWAYEQFF.

The chain has TRBV5-1 and TRBJ1-4; perhaps TRBD1 as D (6 bases). Germline V gene data show CDR1 as SGHRS and CDR2 as YFSETQ. The CDR3 length is 15 residues. V lost 4 bases and J 5 bases, leaving 15 bases between the germline ends. In nucleotides, the CDR3 is TGCGCCAGCAGCGCCACAGGGCAGGGAAATGAAAAACTGTTTTTT. Its protein is CASSATGQGNEKLFF.

The rearrangement links TRBV19 to TRBJ1-1; D not resolved. CDR1 is LNHDA and CDR2 is SQIVND in the germline V gene (reference sequence). Trimming took 5 bases from V and 9 from J, leaving 22 bases between them. The CDR3 length is 15 residues. CDR3 DNA: TGTGCCAGTAGTGTACGCCGGACCGATAAAAGTCAAGCTTTCTTT. This codes for CASSVRRTDKSQAFF.

The chain links TRBV7-6 to TRBJ2-2; D unclear. The V gene's germline CDR1 is SGHVS and CDR2 FNYEAQ. CDR3 size: 14 residues. Trimming stripped 5 bases from V and 6 bases from J, with 13 bases between. The CDR3 DNA is TGTGCCAGCAGCCCGCAGACGGAAGCCGGGGAGCTGTTTTTT. This sequence encodes CASSPQTEAGELFF.

This clonotype was recorded a few times. The chain employs TRBV24-1 and TRBJ2-5; 10 positions agree with TRBD2. Germline CDR1 KGHDR, CDR2 SFDVKD. The CDR3 length is 14 residues. V dropped 5 bases and J dropped 5; count of bases not matched to a gene: 4. The CDR3 protein is CATSGASGSETQYF. The CDR3 bases are TGTGCCACCAGTGGGGCTAGCGGGAGTGAGACCCAGTACTTC.

The J gene is TRBJ2-2, the V gene TRBV4-3, with D hard to call. The CDR3 extends over 14 amino acids. Germline lookup yields CDR1 LGHNA and CDR2 YSLEER. The V end was cut by 3 bases, the J end by 3 bases, with 8 bases between. The CDR3 bases are TGCGCCAGCAGCCAGGGTTTCCACACCGGGGAGCTGTTTTTT. It codes for CASSQGFHTGELFF.

This clonotype came up a few times. The V gene is TRBV5-1, the J gene TRBJ2-5; 7 positions agree with TRBD1. V lost 4 bases and J lost 3; bases outside the gene matches: 6. This CDR3 has 14 amino acids. Germline V gene lookup returns CDR1 SGHRS and CDR2 YFSETQ. The CDR3 sequence: CASSLQGLEETQYF. CDR3 coding DNA: TGCGCCAGCAGCCTACAGGGGCTAGAAGAGACCCAGTACTTC.

This sequence joins TRBV7-2 and TRBJ1-4, with D unclear. The V gene's germline CDR1 is SGHTA and CDR2 FQGNSA. Trimming shortened V by 1 base and J by 5 bases, and 14 bases separated the two germline ends. This CDR3 contains 16 residues. This CDR3 is CASSLVGGRLNEKLFF. The CDR3 DNA is TGTGCCAGCAGCTTAGTGGGCGGGAGGTTAAATGAAAAACTGTTTTTT.

V and J are TRBV6-1 and TRBJ1-5; perhaps TRBD1 as D (5 bases). The CDR3 spans 13 residues. The germline V and J ends were trimmed by 4 bases and 5 bases, with 9 bases remaining between them. Germline-derived CDR1 and CDR2 are MNHNS and SASEGT. The CDR3 here is CASSGDGYQPQHF. The CDR3 DNA follows: TGTGCCAGCAGTGGGGACGGTTATCAGCCCCAGCATTTT.

V is TRBV11-2 and J is TRBJ2-2; D is undetermined. In germline, CDR1 is SGHAT, CDR2 FQNNGV. There are 12 residues in the CDR3. Trimming stripped 3 bases from V and 7 bases from J, with 6 bases between. This CDR3 reads CASSFSFGELFF. The CDR3 DNA is TGTGCCAGCAGCTTTAGCTTCGGGGAGCTGTTTTTT.

This clonotype was detected a few times. This sequence joins TRBV7-6 and TRBJ1-1; D is undetermined. The V and J ends lost 5 bases and 3 bases respectively, with 10 bases between them. The CDR3 length is 13 residues. Germline V gives CDR1 SGHVS, CDR2 FNYEAQ. The CDR3 region is CASSPPGHTEAFF. The CDR3 coding sequence is TGTGCCAGCAGCCCACCGGGCCACACTGAAGCTTTCTTT. The entire variable domain, with the rest obtained from reference TRBV7-6 and TRBJ1-1, is as follows: GAGVSQSPRYKVTKRGQDVALRCDPISGHVSLYWYRQALGQGPEFLTYFNYEAQQDKSGLPNDRFSAERPEGSISTLTIQRTEQRDSAMYRCASSPPGHTEAFFGQGTRLTVV.

J is TRBJ2-3 and V is TRBV27; 13 bases fit TRBD2. The CDR3 loop spans 16 amino acids. V lost 4 bases to trimming and J lost 6 bases; unmatched junction nucleotides: 7. CDR1 MNHEY and CDR2 SMNVEV come from the germline V gene (reference sequence). The CDR3, as DNA: TGTGCCAGCAGTTCCAAGGGACTAGCGGGATCCGATACGCAGTATTTT. Encoded protein: CASSSKGLAGSDTQYF.

The V call is TRBV9, the J call TRBJ2-1; D is perhaps TRBD2 (7 bases). There are 22 residues in the CDR3. Deletions cut 0 bases from V and 0 bases from J, with 28 bases between. Germline V lookup: CDR1 SGDLS, CDR2 YYNGEE. The CDR3 loop is CASSVVPALRAGALSSYNEQFF. As DNA, the CDR3 is TGTGCCAGCAGCGTAGTCCCGGCTCTACGCGCGGGGGCCTTAAGCTCCTACAATGAGCAGTTCTTC.

This clonotype was seen more than once but under ten times. The chain is built from TRBV20-1 and TRBJ2-7, with 11 positions matching TRBD2. CDR3 length equals 13 residues. The V gene's germline CDR1 is DFQATT and CDR2 SNEGSKA (reference sequence). Losses at the gene ends were 5 bases for V and 8 bases for J; bases not matched to a gene: 8. CDR3 sequence reads: CSAYSGRASKQYF. The CDR3 nucleotides read TGCAGTGCTTATAGCGGGAGGGCTTCCAAGCAGTACTTC.

The rearrangement uses TRBV7-2 and TRBJ2-3; TRBD1 is a possible D gene (6 bases). From germline, CDR1 is SGHTA and CDR2 FQGNSA. This CDR3 is 14 amino acids long. V was clipped by 2 bases and J by 4 bases, with 10 bases between them. CDR3 loop: CASSLSPGADTQYF. The DNA for the CDR3 is TGTGCCAGCAGCTTATCCCCAGGGGCAGATACGCAGTATTTT.

This chain links TRBV20-1 with TRBJ2-7, with D maybe TRBD2 (6 bases). In germline, CDR1 is DFQATT, CDR2 SNEGSKA (reference sequence). Between the trimmed V and J ends, which lost 2 bases and 0 bases, there was a span of 14 bases. The CDR3 runs 15 residues. The CDR3, as DNA: TGCAGTGCTAGATTATTTGGCGGGACCTCCTACGAGCAGTACTTC. Translation gives CSARLFGGTSYEQYF.